This T cell receptor beta chain was found in a study of shared T cell receptors in the human thymus. The method was immunoSEQ multiplex PCR; TCRdb's version includes in-frame clones alone and lacks a portion of them. The table has under 850,000 clones, 70% to 90% seen once; the top ten hold around 0.0099%. This CDR3 region has 18 residues. V shed 5 bases and J shed 0 bases, with 19 bases lying between them. CDR1 is SEHNR and CDR2 is FQNEAQ in the germline V gene (reference sequence). These same data were also listed under a study on human thymus T cells.

The sequencing input was thymocytes. This chain joins TRBV7-9 and TRBJ1-4; no reliable D call. This TCR derives from a boy less than two years old with a congenital heart defect. The CDR3: CASSPRRGEESTNEKLFF. The CDR3 nucleotides read TGTGCCAGCAGCCCACGACGCGGGGAAGAGTCAACTAATGAAAAACTGTTTTTT. The complete variable domain, with remaining parts taken from reference TRBV7-9 and TRBJ1-4, reads DTGVSQNPRHKITKRGQNVTFRCDPISEHNRLYWYRQTLGQGPEFLTYFQNEAQLEKSRLLSDRFSAERPKGSFSTLEIQRTEQGDSAMYLCASSPRRGEESTNEKLFFGSGTQLSVL.